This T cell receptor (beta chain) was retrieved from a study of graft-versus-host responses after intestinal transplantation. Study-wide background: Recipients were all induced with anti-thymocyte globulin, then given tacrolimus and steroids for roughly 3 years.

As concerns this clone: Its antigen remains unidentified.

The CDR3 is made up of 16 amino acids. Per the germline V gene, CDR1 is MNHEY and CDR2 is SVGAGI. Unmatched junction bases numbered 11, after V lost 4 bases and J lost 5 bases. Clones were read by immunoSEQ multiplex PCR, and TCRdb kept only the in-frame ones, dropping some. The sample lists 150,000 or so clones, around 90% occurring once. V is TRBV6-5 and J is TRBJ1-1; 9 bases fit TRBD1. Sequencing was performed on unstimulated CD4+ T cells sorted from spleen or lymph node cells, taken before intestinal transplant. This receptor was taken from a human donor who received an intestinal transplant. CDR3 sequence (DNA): TGTGCCAGCAGTTTCCGGGACAGGGCGTTCGGGACTGAAGCTTTCTTT. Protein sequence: CASSFRDRAFGTEAFF.